A single sample is the source of the 18 T cell receptor beta chains below, sequenced in a study of cytomegalovirus exposure and HLA in healthy donors. 13 Jbeta primers and 60 Vbeta primers were used for the PCR. Sequencing used immunoSEQ multiplex PCR; TCRdb keeps in-frame clones, though not all of them. The sample shows some 130,000 clones, 80% of them seen only once. The sequencing sample was made of PBMCs. The receptors shown here come from a young man in good health.

This chain connects TRBV11-3 to TRBJ2-7; tentatively, D is TRBD1 (5 bases). The CDR3 contains 12 residues. V lost 5 bases and J 6 bases, leaving 11 bases between the germline ends. The V gene's germline CDR1 is SGHNT and CDR2 YENEEA. The CDR3 nucleotides are TGTGCCAGCAGCGCACAGGTAGGCGAGCAGTACTTC. This translates into CASSAQVGEQYF.

The CDR3 DNA reads TGTGCCAGCAGCCGACTAGGGTACGAGCAGTACTTC. Protein product: CASSRLGYEQYF. J is TRBJ2-7 and V is TRBV7-8; D is possibly TRBD2 (6 bases). V was trimmed by 5 bases and J by 4 bases, leaving 9 bases between them. This CDR3 region has 12 residues. Germline V gene lookup returns CDR1 SGHVS and CDR2 FQNEAQ. Variable domain in full (rest from reference TRBV7-8 and TRBJ2-7): GAGVSQSPRYKVAKRGQDVALRCDPISGHVSLFWYQQALGQGPEFLTYFQNEAQLDKSGLPSDRFFAERPEGSVSTLKIQRTQQEDSAVYLCASSRLGYEQYFGPGTRLTVT.

The gene calls are TRBV4-1 and TRBJ1-5, with D unclear. V lost 1 base and J 9 bases, leaving 19 bases between the germline ends. Germline V gives CDR1 MGHRA, CDR2 YSYEKL. There are 16 residues in the CDR3. The CDR3 is CASSQVRMRRGGPQHF. The DNA of the CDR3 is TGCGCCAGCAGCCAAGTTCGGATGAGGCGGGGAGGGCCCCAGCATTTT.

This clone was seen a handful of times. The chain is built from TRBV9 and TRBJ2-7, with D possibly being TRBD1 (5 bases). Germline-derived CDR1 and CDR2 are SGDLS and YYNGEE. Trimming pared 3 bases from V and 2 bases from J, leaving 12 bases between. The CDR3 runs 14 residues. The CDR3 nucleotides read TGTGCCAGCAGCGAAGCCAGGGTTCCCTACGAGCAGTACTTC. This gives the protein CASSEARVPYEQYF.

This chain uses TRBV2 with TRBJ1-2, with D unclear. Trimming stripped 2 bases from V and 7 bases from J, with 17 bases between. CDR1 and CDR2 (germline): SNHLY, FYNNEI. The CDR3 runs to 15 residues. The CDR3: CASSERYTTGAGYTF. The CDR3 DNA reads TGTGCCAGCAGTGAACGGTATACGACGGGAGCTGGCTACACCTTC.

This chain connects TRBV6-6 to TRBJ2-7; a possible D gene is TRBD2 (5 bases). Germline-derived CDR1 and CDR2 are MNHNY and SVGAGI (reference sequence). The CDR3 length is 13 residues. V shed 5 bases and J shed 2 bases, with 10 bases lying between them. The CDR3 DNA follows: TGTGCCAGCAGTCCTCCGGGAACCTACGAGCAGTACTTC. Its translation: CASSPPGTYEQYF.

The chain combines TRBV7-6 with TRBJ2-7; the D gene is possibly TRBD2 (7 bases). CDR3 length: 16 amino acids. The germline V gene encodes CDR1 SGHVS and CDR2 FNYEAQ. Trimming shortened V by 5 bases and J by 7 bases, and 24 bases separated the two germline ends. DNA for the CDR3: TGTGCCAGCAGCCCTGGGGGGCCGTACCTCGGGGGGGAGCAGTACTTC. This translates into CASSPGGPYLGGEQYF.

This clone has only a few counts. The chain joins TRBV7-2 to TRBJ2-1; 10 nucleotides agree with TRBD2. Germline trimming cut 11 bases from V and 3 bases from J; bases unmatched to any gene: 4. Germline loops: CDR1 SGHTA, CDR2 FQGNSA. The CDR3 is made up of 13 amino acids. CDR3 DNA: TGTGCCCTGTGGACTAGCGGCTACAATGAGCAGTTCTTC. Its protein product is CALWTSGYNEQFF.

This chain connects TRBV25-1 to TRBJ1-5, with D possibly being TRBD1 (6 bases). Trimming shortened V by 3 bases and J by 2 bases, and 17 bases separated the two germline ends. This CDR3 has 17 amino acids. The germline gives CDR1 MGHDK, CDR2 SYGVNS. The chain's CDR3 is CASSDSKREGGNQPQHF. The CDR3 DNA reads as TGTGCCAGCAGTGATTCAAAGAGAGAGGGGGGCAATCAGCCCCAGCATTTT.

This chain links TRBV7-2 with TRBJ2-1, with D possibly being TRBD2 (7 bases). The CDR3 extends over 15 amino acids. Trimming took off 1 base at V and 7 bases at J, with 14 bases between the two ends. The V gene's germline CDR1 is SGHTA and CDR2 FQGNSA. The CDR3 nucleotides are TGTGCCAGCAGCTTAGAAAGGGGGGGCGGAAATGAGCAGTTCTTC. It codes for CASSLERGGGNEQFF.

V usage is TRBV9 and J usage is TRBJ2-1, with a weak D call TRBD2 (5 bases). CDR3 length equals 15 residues. Per germline, CDR1 SGDLS and CDR2 YYNGEE. The V gene lost 0 bases and the J gene lost 5 bases, with 12 bases spanning the gap. Here the CDR3 DNA reads TGTGCCAGCAGCGTAGGATGGGCGGGCAACAATGAGCAGTTCTTC. Translated, it gives CASSVGWAGNNEQFF.

This chain links TRBV5-5 with TRBJ2-3; D may be TRBD2 (6 bases). Germline CDR1 is SGHKS and CDR2 is YYEKEE (reference sequence). Deletions cut 4 bases from V and 3 bases from J, with 6 bases between. This CDR3 comprises 12 residues. The CDR3 sequence: CASSRETDTQYF. CDR3 in DNA: TGTGCCAGCAGCCGGGAGACAGATACGCAGTATTTT.

This chain uses TRBV19 with TRBJ1-5; D is uncertain. This CDR3 region has 14 residues. The V end was cut by 8 bases, the J end by 7 bases, with 18 bases between. Germline lookup yields CDR1 LNHDA and CDR2 SQIVND (reference sequence). Here the CDR3 DNA reads TGTGCCAGTGGTCTAGGGCAGGCCCGACAGCCCCAGCATTTT. It encodes CASGLGQARQPQHF.

J is TRBJ2-3 and V is TRBV27; 11 positions match TRBD2. Germline V CDR1 and CDR2: MNHEY, SMNVEV (reference sequence). Trimming took 2 bases from V and 4 from J; bases not matched to a gene: 2. The CDR3 runs 15 residues. CDR3 protein: CASSLRGLAADTQYF. CDR3 DNA sequence: TGTGCCAGCAGTTTAAGGGGACTAGCGGCAGATACGCAGTATTTT.

The gene calls are TRBV2 and TRBJ2-5, with 9 bases fitting TRBD1. The junction had 10 bases not matched to a gene; V was cut back by 6 bases and J by 2 bases. This CDR3 spans 16 amino acids. Germline values: CDR1 SNHLY, CDR2 FYNNEI. This CDR3 is CASREYGQGIQETQYF. Written as DNA, the CDR3 is TGTGCCAGCAGGGAATACGGACAGGGGATACAAGAGACCCAGTACTTC.

The chain carries TRBV10-2 and TRBJ2-1, with D perhaps TRBD1 (5 bases). The germline V gene has CDR1 WSHSY and CDR2 SAAADI. The ends were cut back, 5 bases at V and 9 bases at J, with 14 bases in the middle. The CDR3 runs to 13 residues. As DNA, the CDR3 is TGCGCCAGCAGTTCAGGGCGGTACGGTGAGCAGTTCTTC. It encodes CASSSGRYGEQFF.

The V gene is TRBV19, the J gene TRBJ2-7; D gene uncertain. The CDR3 runs to 15 residues. Germline V gives CDR1 LNHDA, CDR2 SQIVND (reference sequence). V was shortened by 3 bases and J by 7 bases, with 19 bases between the two germline ends. The CDR3 DNA reads as TGTGCCAGTAGTATCTCCGAGACAAACGTCGAGGAGCAGTACTTC. Translating it yields CASSISETNVEEQYF.

V usage is TRBV7-9 and J usage is TRBJ2-5; 12 positions agree with TRBD2. CDR3 length: 15 residues. From germline, CDR1 is SEHNR and CDR2 FQNEAQ (reference sequence). V gave up 5 bases and J gave up 6 bases; unmatched junction bases: 7. The CDR3 loop reads CASSPTSGSGQTQYF. For the CDR3, the DNA is TGTGCCAGCAGCCCGACTAGCGGGAGTGGGCAGACCCAGTACTTC.